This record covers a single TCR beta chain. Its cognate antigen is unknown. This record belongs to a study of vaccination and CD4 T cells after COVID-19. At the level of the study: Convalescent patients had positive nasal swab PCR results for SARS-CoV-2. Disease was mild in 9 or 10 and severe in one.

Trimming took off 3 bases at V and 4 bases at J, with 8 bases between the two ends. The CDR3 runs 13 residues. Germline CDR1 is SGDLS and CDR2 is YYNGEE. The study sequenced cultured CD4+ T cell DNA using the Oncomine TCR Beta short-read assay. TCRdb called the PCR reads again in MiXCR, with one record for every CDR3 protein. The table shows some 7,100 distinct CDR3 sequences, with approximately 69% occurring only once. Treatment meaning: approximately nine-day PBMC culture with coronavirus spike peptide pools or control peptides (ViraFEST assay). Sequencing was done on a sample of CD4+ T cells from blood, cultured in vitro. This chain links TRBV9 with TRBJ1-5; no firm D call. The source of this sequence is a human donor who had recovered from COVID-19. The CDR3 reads CASSAIGNQPQHF. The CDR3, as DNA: TGTGCCAGCAGCGCGATCGGAAATCAGCCCCAGCATTTT.